This T cell receptor (beta chain) came from a study of T-cell reconstitution after alpha-beta-depleted transplantation in children (dated by TCRdb to about 2016). As for the study more broadly: T-cell immune reconstitution after TCRalphabeta/CD19-depleted allogeneic hematopoietic cell transplantation in children was quantitatively tracked in the study by means of TCR repertoire profiling.

Findings and caveats that apply to the study as a whole: The frequencies of hyperexpanded clones fell over the following months, and after one year, T-cell counts and TCRbeta diversity were mostly attributed to newly produced T cells. The high TCRbeta diversity at day 60 in some patients was ascribed to recipient T cells and intrathymic progenitors that had survived conditioning. Apparently early alphabetaT-cell count recovery about two months after transplant reportedly relied on only several hundred rapidly expanded clones derived from non-depleted graft cells.

Library creation used PCR. The data were produced on an Illumina HiSeq 2500. Molecular barcoding was employed in the preparation of TCR libraries, with unique molecular identifiers being used to normalize TCRbeta repertoire quantification. TCRdb ran its own pipeline on the public reads, namely fastp trimming at Q25 and MiXCR clone calling, and kept in-frame beta chains. Here each entry gathers all rows of one CDR3 protein and keeps the most common genes and DNA. Present in this sample are around 450,000 distinct CDR3 sequences, around 46% of which were seen just once. Jointly, the top ten make up 25% to 30% of the sample. Unmatched junction bases come to 11, with V trimmed by 3 bases and J by 10 bases. The germline V gene (reference sequence) supplies CDR1 DFQATT and CDR2 SNEGSKA. The CDR3 has 14 amino acids, counting the end cysteine and phenylalanine. The DNA shown is the 42-base CDR3, in frame from base 1.

This sample's treatment or condition label indicates: allogeneic hematopoietic cell transplantation with graft depleted of TCRalphabeta T cells and CD19 B cells. Transplant recipients were children who received TCRalphabeta/CD19-depleted allogeneic hematopoietic cell grafts. As for this clonotype: Its antigen remains unidentified. Per-nucleotide qualities are absent, and no much larger clonotype sits a single base away.

This specimen was PBMCs, taken before TCRalphabeta/CD19-depleted stem cell transplant. Rearrangement joined TRBV20-1 to TRBJ2-3, and 9 junction bases match TRBD2. This TCR was sampled from a girl aged 2 to 9 with aplastic anemia, due to receive a stem cell transplant. The nucleotide sequence reads as follows: TGCAGTGCTAGTGCTGGGACTAGCATGAACCCGCAGTATTTT. It translates as CSASAGTSMNPQYF.